Listed below are T cell receptor beta chains from one sample, sequenced in a study of T-cell reconstitution after alpha-beta-depleted transplantation in children. Using its own MiXCR run on the PCR reads, TCRdb lists one record per CDR3 protein. The table has fewer than 750,000 distinct CDR3 sequences, approximately 30% seen once. This specimen was PBMCs, taken before TCRalphabeta/CD19-depleted stem cell transplant. Receptor source: a boy younger than two with Wiskott-Aldrich syndrome, due to receive a stem cell transplant. Each CDR3 is given with its conserved first and last residue. The order of the fields is V gene, D gene, J gene, clone size, CDR3 protein, CDR3 DNA. A D gene is named only where the DNA matches it firmly. Clone size is given for some rows only: seen once, a few or many times, or a class if the clone is expanded.

>TRBV12-3/TRBV12-4|-|TRBJ2-5|few
CASSDLRGRRETQYF
TGTGCCAGCAGCGACCTTAGAGGGAGGCGTGAGACCCAGTACTTC
>TRBV29-1|-|TRBJ2-1|-
CSVRGAGDEQFF
TGCAGCGTTAGGGGGGCCGGTGATGAGCAGTTCTTC
>TRBV29-1|-|TRBJ2-7|few
CSVEGLEDSGTYEQYF
TGCAGCGTTGAAGGCCTTGAGGATAGCGGTACCTACGAGCAGTACTTC
>TRBV20-1|TRBD2|TRBJ2-6|-
CSASAAGVGANVLTF
TGCAGTGCTAGTGCAGCGGGAGTTGGGGCCAACGTCCTGACTTTC
>TRBV10-2|-|TRBJ1-2|few
CASSDNNYGYTF
TGCGCCAGCAGTGACAATAACTATGGCTACACCTTC
>TRBV5-1|-|TRBJ2-1|-
CASSLELGARGGEQFF
TGCGCCAGCAGCTTGGAGTTGGGGGCTAGAGGAGGTGAGCAGTTCTTC
>TRBV20-1|-|TRBJ2-1|-
CSAISKTGVASYNEQFF
TGCAGTGCTATTTCCAAAACAGGAGTCGCCTCCTACAATGAGCAGTTCTTC
>TRBV19|-|TRBJ2-1|-
CASSIEKSSYNEQFF
TGTGCCAGTAGTATTGAAAAAAGCTCCTACAATGAGCAGTTCTTC
>TRBV5-6|-|TRBJ2-4|-
CASSFSGSTYIQYF
TGTGCCAGCAGCTTTTCCGGGAGTACGTACATTCAGTACTTC
>TRBV5-1|TRBD1|TRBJ1-1|few
CASSPGTGTEAFF
TGCGCCAGCAGCCCCGGGACAGGGACTGAAGCTTTCTTT
>TRBV20-1|TRBD2|TRBJ2-1|few
CSASLTSGRVLGEQFF
TGCAGTGCTAGTTTGACTAGCGGGAGGGTGTTAGGTGAGCAGTTCTTC
>TRBV30|-|TRBJ1-5|-
CAWSVLGDQPQHF
TGTGCCTGGAGTGTATTAGGGGATCAGCCCCAGCATTTT
>TRBV5-1|TRBD1|TRBJ1-3|-
CASGTGGSSGNTIYF
TGCGCCAGCGGGACAGGGGGAAGCTCTGGAAACACCATATATTTT
>TRBV6-5|-|TRBJ1-2|-
CASSYSPGVGANYGYTF
TGTGCCAGCAGTTACTCGCCAGGGGTCGGGGCTAACTATGGCTACACCTTC
>TRBV3-1|-|TRBJ1-5|-
CASRRDGNQPQHF
TGTGCCAGCAGGCGGGACGGCAATCAGCCCCAGCATTTT
>TRBV7-2|-|TRBJ1-5|few
CASSPEGGVQPQHF
TGTGCCAGCAGCCCGGAGGGGGGTGTTCAGCCCCAGCATTTT
>TRBV6-1|-|TRBJ1-5|-
CASRDVYSNQPQHF
TGTGCCAGCAGGGACGTTTATAGCAATCAGCCCCAGCATTTT
>TRBV29-1|TRBD2|TRBJ2-3|-
CSALAGGPGDTQYF
TGCAGCGCGCTAGCGGGAGGGCCGGGAGATACGCAGTATTTT
>TRBV3-1|-|TRBJ2-4|-
CASSQLPGLEQLAKNIQYF
TGTGCCAGCAGTCAGCTTCCGGGACTGGAACAACTAGCCAAAAACATTCAGTACTTC
>TRBV24-1|TRBD2|TRBJ2-3|-
CATSDFGSGSTDTQYF
TGTGCCACCAGTGATTTTGGTAGCGGGAGCACAGATACGCAGTATTTT
>TRBV12-3/TRBV12-4|-|TRBJ1-3|-
CASSFSGSSGNTIYF
TGTGCCAGCAGTTTCTCGGGGAGCTCTGGAAACACCATATATTTT
>TRBV12-3/TRBV12-4|-|TRBJ1-5|-
CASTEGGQPQHF
TGTGCCAGCACTGAGGGGGGTCAGCCCCAGCATTTT
>TRBV10-1|-|TRBJ2-1|-
CASSPRKRSYNEQFF
TGCGCCAGCAGTCCCAGGAAGAGATCCTACAATGAGCAGTTCTTC
>TRBV18|-|TRBJ1-2|few
CASSPIARDNYGYTF
TGTGCCAGCTCACCAATTGCCAGGGACAACTATGGCTACACCTTC
>TRBV20-1|TRBD1|TRBJ2-5|-
CSARGTGAPQETQYF
TGCAGTGCTAGGGGGACAGGGGCTCCCCAAGAGACCCAGTACTTC
>TRBV7-2|TRBD2|TRBJ2-7|-
CASSWGLAGTPYEQYF
TGTGCCAGCAGCTGGGGACTAGCGGGAACCCCCTACGAGCAGTACTTC
>TRBV6-1|TRBD1|TRBJ1-1|-
CASRDRGHTEAFF
TGTGCCAGCAGGGACAGGGGTCACACTGAAGCTTTCTTT
>TRBV24-1|-|TRBJ2-1|few
CATSDRDEQFF
TGTGCCACCAGTGACCGCGATGAGCAGTTCTTC
>TRBV20-1|-|TRBJ2-5|few
CSALRDEAQYF
TGCAGTGCTTTGCGGGACGAGGCCCAGTACTTC
>TRBV6-9|-|TRBJ2-1|-
CASSYWEFF
TGTGCCAGCAGTTATTGGGAGTTCTTC
>TRBV7-3|-|TRBJ2-1|-
CASSQDLASYNEQFF
TGTGCCAGCAGCCAAGACCTTGCCTCCTACAATGAGCAGTTCTTC
>TRBV28|TRBD2|TRBJ2-1|few
CASSFDGGRRNEQFF
TGTGCCAGCAGTTTTGATGGCGGGAGGAGGAATGAGCAGTTCTTC
>TRBV7-7|TRBD1|TRBJ1-4|few
CASSLNPDRGMGEKLFF
TGTGCCAGCAGCTTAAACCCCGACAGGGGGATGGGAGAAAAACTGTTTTTT
>TRBV28|TRBD1|TRBJ2-5|few
CASSPTGWADDRGTQYF
TGTGCCAGCAGCCCAACCGGGTGGGCGGACGACAGGGGGACCCAGTACTTC
>TRBV5-5|-|TRBJ2-1|-
CASSLILLVGEAWNEQFF
TGTGCCAGCAGCTTGATTTTATTAGTTGGGGAGGCTTGGAATGAGCAGTTCTTC
>TRBV20-1|TRBD2|TRBJ2-3|few
CSAPHGTSGRPLDTQYF
TGCAGTGCTCCTCATGGGACTAGCGGGAGGCCCCTGGATACGCAGTATTTT
>TRBV4-1|-|TRBJ2-5|-
CASSQDRKTQYF
TGCGCCAGCAGCCAAGATAGGAAGACCCAGTACTTC
>TRBV3-1|-|TRBJ2-5|few
CASSLGGARWETQYF
TGTGCCAGCAGCCTGGGGGGGGCCCGATGGGAGACCCAGTACTTC
>TRBV3-1|-|TRBJ2-5|-
CASSWRDGETQYF
TGTGCCAGCAGTTGGCGGGACGGGGAGACCCAGTACTTC
>TRBV5-5|-|TRBJ1-6|-
CASSFWQGDSPLHF
TGTGCCAGCAGCTTTTGGCAGGGAGATTCACCCCTCCACTTT
>TRBV5-1|-|TRBJ2-5|few
CASSLASGGSDQYF
TGCGCCAGCAGCTTGGCGTCAGGCGGATCCGACCAGTACTTC
>TRBV5-1|TRBD2|TRBJ2-5|-
CASSFDGRSQETQYF
TGCGCCAGCAGCTTCGACGGGAGGTCACAAGAGACCCAGTACTTC
>TRBV20-1|TRBD2|TRBJ2-3|-
CSARKASGSTDTQYF
TGCAGTGCTAGGAAGGCTAGCGGGAGCACAGATACGCAGTATTTT
>TRBV28|-|TRBJ1-5|few
CASRPLDRAHQPQHF
TGTGCCAGCAGGCCTCTCGACAGAGCTCATCAGCCCCAGCATTTT
>TRBV5-1|-|TRBJ1-2|-
CASSLKGDYGYTF
TGCGCCAGCAGCTTGAAGGGCGACTATGGCTACACCTTC
>TRBV6-2/TRBV6-3|-|TRBJ1-5|-
CASSYAQNQPQHF
TGTGCCAGCAGTTACGCGCAGAATCAGCCCCAGCATTTT
>TRBV12-3/TRBV12-4|TRBD2|TRBJ2-1|few
CASSAGEGIYNEQFF
TGTGCCAGCAGCGCCGGGGAGGGCATATACAATGAGCAGTTCTTC
>TRBV29-1|TRBD1|TRBJ1-3|few
CSVETTGRSRTIYF
TGCAGCGTTGAAACGACAGGGAGATCTAGGACCATATATTTT
>TRBV5-5|TRBD1|TRBJ2-5|-
CASSGTGDQETQYF
TGTGCCAGCAGCGGGACAGGGGATCAGGAGACCCAGTACTTC
>TRBV20-1|TRBD1|TRBJ2-7|-
CSAPKGDRAHEQYF
TGCAGTGCCCCCAAAGGGGACAGGGCCCACGAGCAGTACTTC
>TRBV6-5|-|TRBJ1-4|few
CASSPPTGEKLFF
TGTGCCAGCAGTCCCCCTACAGGGGAAAAACTGTTTTTT
>TRBV5-1|-|TRBJ1-6|few
CASSIRVGDSPLHF
TGCGCCAGCAGCATCAGGGTTGGAGATTCACCCCTCCACTTT
>TRBV6-1|-|TRBJ1-1|few
CASRGLTGTDNTEAFF
TGTGCCAGCAGGGGTTTAACCGGGACGGATAACACTGAAGCTTTCTTT
>TRBV4-2|-|TRBJ2-7|few
CASSQGGGGYEQYF
TGTGCCAGCAGCCAAGGGGGGGGCGGCTACGAGCAGTACTTC
>TRBV24-1|-|TRBJ2-5|-
CATSVQGYETQYF
TGTGCCACCAGTGTACAGGGTTATGAGACCCAGTACTTC